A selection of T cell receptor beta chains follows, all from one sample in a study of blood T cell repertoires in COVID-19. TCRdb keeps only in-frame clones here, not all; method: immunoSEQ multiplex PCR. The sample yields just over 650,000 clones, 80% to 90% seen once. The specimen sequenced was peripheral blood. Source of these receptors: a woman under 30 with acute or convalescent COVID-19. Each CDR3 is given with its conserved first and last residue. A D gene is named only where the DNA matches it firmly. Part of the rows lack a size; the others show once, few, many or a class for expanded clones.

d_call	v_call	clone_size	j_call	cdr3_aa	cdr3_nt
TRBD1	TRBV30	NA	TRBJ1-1	CAWSQGQGFTEAFF	TGTGCCTGGAGTCAAGGACAGGGCTTCACTGAAGCTTTCTTT
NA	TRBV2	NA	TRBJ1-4	CASKQPATNEKLFF	TGTGCCAGCAAACAGCCTGCAACTAATGAAAAACTGTTTTTT
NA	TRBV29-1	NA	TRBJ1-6	CSVGEQNSPLHF	TGCAGCGTTGGTGAACAGAATTCACCCCTCCACTTT
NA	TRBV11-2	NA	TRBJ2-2	CASSLDTSTGELFF	TGTGCCAGCAGCTTGGACACCTCCACCGGGGAGCTGTTTTTT
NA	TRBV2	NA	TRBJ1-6	CASSGPGLSNSPLHF	TGTGCCAGCAGTGGTCCGGGACTCTCTAATTCACCCCTCCACTTT
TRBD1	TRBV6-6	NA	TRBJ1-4	CASSQQGSFEKLFF	TGTGCCAGCAGCCAACAGGGGTCTTTTGAAAAACTGTTTTTT
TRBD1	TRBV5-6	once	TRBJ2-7	CASSLGRGRWEQYF	TGTGCCAGCAGCTTGGGTAGGGGGCGATGGGAGCAGTACTTC
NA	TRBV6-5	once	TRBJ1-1	CASRRGHNTEAFF	TGTGCCAGCAGGCGAGGGCATAACACTGAAGCTTTCTTT
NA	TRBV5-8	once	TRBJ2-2	CASSLSGNTGELFF	TGTGCCAGCAGCTTATCAGGGAACACCGGGGAGCTGTTTTTT
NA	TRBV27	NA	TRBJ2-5	CASSPGQFQETQYF	TGTGCCAGCAGTCCCGGACAGTTTCAAGAGACCCAGTACTTC
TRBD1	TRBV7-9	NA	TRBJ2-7	CASSPRQGGEQYF	TGTGCCAGCAGCCCCCGACAGGGGGGCGAGCAGTACTTC
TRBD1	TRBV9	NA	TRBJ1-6	CASSVEAGQTSPLHF	TGTGCCAGCAGCGTAGAGGCGGGACAGACCTCACCCCTCCACTTT
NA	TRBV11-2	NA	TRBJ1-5	CASSSSFNQPQHF	TGTGCCAGCAGCTCCTCTTTCAATCAGCCCCAGCATTTT
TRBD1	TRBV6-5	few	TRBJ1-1	CASSYSAGGIEAFF	TGTGCCAGCAGTTACTCGGCAGGGGGCATTGAAGCTTTCTTT
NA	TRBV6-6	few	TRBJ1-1	CASSQGVAQAFF	TGTGCCAGCAGCCAGGGTGTCGCCCAAGCTTTCTTT
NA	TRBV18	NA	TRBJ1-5	CASSPQQAGQPQHF	TGTGCCAGCTCACCGCAGCAGGCAGGTCAGCCCCAGCATTTT
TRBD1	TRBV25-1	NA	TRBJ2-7	CASSVRGPRDREVHEQYF	TGTGCCAGCAGTGTCAGGGGACCGCGGGACAGGGAGGTCCACGAGCAGTACTTC
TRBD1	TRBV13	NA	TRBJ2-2	CASSSSRDRVSGELFF	TGTGCCAGCAGCTCGAGCCGGGACAGGGTATCCGGGGAGCTGTTTTTT
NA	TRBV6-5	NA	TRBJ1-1	CASSPSGGYTEAFF	TGTGCCAGCAGTCCTAGCGGGGGTTACACTGAAGCTTTCTTT
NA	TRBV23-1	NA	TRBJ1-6	CASSPRGSSYNSPLHF	TGCGCCAGCAGCCCCCGGGGGAGCTCCTATAATTCACCCCTCCACTTT
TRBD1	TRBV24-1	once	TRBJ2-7	CATSEAGGEEQYF	TGTGCCACCAGTGAGGCAGGGGGAGAAGAGCAGTACTTC
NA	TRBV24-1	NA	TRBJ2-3	CATSERKGMRDTQYF	TGTGCCACCAGCGAGCGTAAGGGGATGAGGGATACGCAGTATTTT
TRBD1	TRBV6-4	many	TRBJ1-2	CASSDGTGGYGYTF	TGTGCCAGCAGTGACGGGACAGGGGGCTATGGCTACACCTTC
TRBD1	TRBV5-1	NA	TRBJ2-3	CASSGGQGTHTDTQYF	TGCGCCAGCAGCGGGGGACAGGGGACCCACACAGATACGCAGTATTTT
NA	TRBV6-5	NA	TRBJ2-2	CASVETTNTGELFF	TGTGCCAGCGTAGAGACAACTAACACCGGGGAGCTGTTTTTT
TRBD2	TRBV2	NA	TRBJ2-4	CASGPGGGTKNIQYF	TGTGCCAGCGGCCCGGGGGGGGGTACCAAAAACATTCAGTACTTC
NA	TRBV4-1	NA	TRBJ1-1	CASSQGHGQLNTEAFF	TGCGCCAGCAGCCAAGGTCATGGGCAGTTGAACACTGAAGCTTTCTTT
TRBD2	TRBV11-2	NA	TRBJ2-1	CASSPSALAGRGSYNEQFF	TGTGCCAGCAGCCCAAGCGCCCTAGCGGGGAGGGGTTCCTACAATGAGCAGTTCTTC
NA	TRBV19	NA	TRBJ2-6	CASRDPLGSGANVLTF	TGTGCCAGTAGAGACCCCCTAGGCTCTGGGGCCAACGTCCTGACTTTC
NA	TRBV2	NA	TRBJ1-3	CASSEGGVSGNTIYF	TGTGCCAGCAGTGAAGGGGGGGTCAGTGGAAACACCATATATTTT
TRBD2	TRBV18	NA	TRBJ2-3	CASSPLGGSSDTQYF	TGTGCCAGCTCACCGCTGGGGGGGTCCTCAGATACGCAGTATTTT
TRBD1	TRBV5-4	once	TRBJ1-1	CASSNRVRPQGANTEAFF	TGTGCCAGCAGCAATCGCGTCCGTCCACAGGGGGCGAACACTGAAGCTTTCTTT
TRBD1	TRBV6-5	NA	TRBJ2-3	CASSLGQGPDTQYF	TGTGCCAGCAGTCTGGGACAGGGACCAGATACGCAGTATTTT
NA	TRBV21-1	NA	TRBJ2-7	CASSNLGQGRYEQYF	TGTGCCAGCAGCAACCTCGGACAGGGGAGGTACGAGCAGTACTTC
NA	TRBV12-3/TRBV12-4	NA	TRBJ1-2	CASSPVYYGYTF	TGTGCCAGCAGCCCAGTTTACTATGGCTACACCTTC
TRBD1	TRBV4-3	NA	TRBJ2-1	CASSRTAGTGTANEQFF	TGCGCCAGCAGCCGCACCGCTGGGACAGGGACGGCAAATGAGCAGTTCTTC
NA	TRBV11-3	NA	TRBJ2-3	CASSSRADTQYF	TGTGCCAGCAGCTCCCGGGCAGATACGCAGTATTTT
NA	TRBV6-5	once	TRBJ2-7	CASLKGWGQSYEQYF	TGTGCCAGCCTAAAGGGGTGGGGGCAGTCCTACGAGCAGTACTTC
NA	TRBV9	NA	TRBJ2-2	CASSALRAGELFF	TGTGCCAGCAGCGCCCTGAGGGCCGGGGAGCTGTTTTTT
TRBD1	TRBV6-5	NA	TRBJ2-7	CASSYSYGTVTYEQYF	TGTGCCAGCAGTTACTCCTACGGGACAGTGACCTACGAGCAGTACTTC
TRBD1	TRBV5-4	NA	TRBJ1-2	CASSPGTVVNYGYTF	TGTGCCAGCTCCCCCGGGACAGTTGTTAACTATGGCTACACCTTC
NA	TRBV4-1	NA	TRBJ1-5	CASSQGQPYQPQHF	TGCGCCAGCAGCCAAGGACAGCCCTATCAGCCCCAGCATTTT
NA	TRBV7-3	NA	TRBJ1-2	CASSSQRAGYGYTF	TGTGCCAGCAGCTCCCAGCGGGCTGGCTATGGCTACACCTTC
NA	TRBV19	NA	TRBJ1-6	CASSIKRYNSPLHF	TGTGCCAGTAGTATAAAACGGTATAATTCACCCCTCCACTTT
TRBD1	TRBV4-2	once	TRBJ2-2	CASSPPGTGTQVSGELFF	TGTGCCAGCAGCCCCCCCGGGACAGGGACTCAAGTCTCCGGGGAGCTGTTTTTT
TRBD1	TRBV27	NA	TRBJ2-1	CASTSTGGLTFSSYNEQFF	TGTGCCAGCACCTCGACAGGGGGCCTTACTTTTAGCTCCTACAATGAGCAGTTCTTC
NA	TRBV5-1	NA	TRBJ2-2	CASSSRTARGAGGELFF	TGCGCCAGCAGCAGCCGGACAGCACGGGGGGCGGGCGGGGAGCTGTTTTTT
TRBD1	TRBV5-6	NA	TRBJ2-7	CASSLGQGSEQYF	TGTGCCAGCAGCTTAGGACAGGGATCCGAGCAGTACTTC
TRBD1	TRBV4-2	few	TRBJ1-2	CASINTGGSNGYTF	TGTGCCAGCATCAACACAGGGGGCTCTAATGGCTACACCTTC
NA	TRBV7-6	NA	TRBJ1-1	CASSLDEGAEAFF	TGTGCCAGCAGCTTAGACGAGGGGGCTGAAGCTTTCTTT
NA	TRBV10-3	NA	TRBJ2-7	CAIADSYEQYF	TGTGCCATCGCGGATTCCTACGAGCAGTACTTC
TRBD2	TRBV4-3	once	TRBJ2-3	CASSLFLAGHTDTQYF	TGCGCCAGCAGCCTCTTCTTAGCGGGGCACACAGATACGCAGTATTTT